This entry features one T cell receptor beta chain sequence. There are 12 residues in the CDR3. V gave up 1 base and J gave up 12 bases, with 11 bases separating them. Clones were sequenced by immunoSEQ multiplex PCR, and TCRdb holds only the in-frame ones, with some missing. The profile shows about 87,000 clones, approximately 77% of them singletons. These data come from a study of Ad26.COV2.S vaccination and SARS-CoV-2 variants. The chain carries TRBV12-3 or TRBV12-4 and TRBJ2-3; a weak D match, TRBD2 (5 bases). This clonotype originated in a human donor who had recovered from COVID-19. Sequencing used peripheral blood, obtained after recovery from COVID-19. The CDR3 loop is CASSLDGSFQYF. CDR3 sequence (DNA): TGTGCCAGCAGTTTAGATGGGAGTTTCCAGTATTTT.